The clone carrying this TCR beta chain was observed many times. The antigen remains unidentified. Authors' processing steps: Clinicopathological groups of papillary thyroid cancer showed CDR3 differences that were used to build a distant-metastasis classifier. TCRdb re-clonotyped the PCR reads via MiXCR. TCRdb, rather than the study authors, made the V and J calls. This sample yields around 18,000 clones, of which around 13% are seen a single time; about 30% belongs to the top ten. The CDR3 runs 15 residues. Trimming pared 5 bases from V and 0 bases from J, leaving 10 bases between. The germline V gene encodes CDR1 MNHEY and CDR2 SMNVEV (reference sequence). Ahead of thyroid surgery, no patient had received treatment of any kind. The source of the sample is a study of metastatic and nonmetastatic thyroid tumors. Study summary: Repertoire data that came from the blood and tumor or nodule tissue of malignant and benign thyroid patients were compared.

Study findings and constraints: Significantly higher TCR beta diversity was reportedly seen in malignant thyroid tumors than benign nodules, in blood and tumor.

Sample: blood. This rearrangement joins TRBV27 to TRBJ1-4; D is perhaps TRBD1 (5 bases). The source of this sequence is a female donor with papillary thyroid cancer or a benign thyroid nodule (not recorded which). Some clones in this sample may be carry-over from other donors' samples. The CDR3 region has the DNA TGTGCCAGCAGTGAATTGGGGGCAACTAATGAAAAACTGTTTTTT. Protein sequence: CASSELGATNEKLFF.